This TCR beta chain was found in a study of blood T cell repertoires in COVID-19. Some clones are missing from TCRdb's copy, which holds only in-frame ones; the method was immunoSEQ multiplex PCR. The sample consists of approximately 150,000 clones, roughly 85% of them appearing once. Germline assignment: CDR1 SGHTS and CDR2 YDEGEE. The CDR3 spans 14 residues. Unmatched junction bases numbered 4, after V lost 2 bases and J lost 6 bases. Sequencing used peripheral blood. The chain uses TRBV5-8 and TRBJ2-7; 11 bases line up with TRBD1. This TCR was sampled from a human donor with acute or convalescent COVID-19. The donor label of this sample is uncertain. The CDR3 region is CASSFGQGASEQYF. The CDR3 DNA reads TGTGCCAGCAGCTTTGGACAGGGGGCCTCCGAGCAGTACTTC.